This T cell receptor beta chain was found in a study of blood T cell repertoires in COVID-19. Study-wide background: Some COVID-19 samples were acute and others convalescent; all came from the United States, Italy and Spain.

As regards this clone: Relative to the germline gene, one junction end is altered; a read error may explain this.

Authors' processing steps: The assay estimated nucleated cells by amplifying reference gene primers. Assay: immunoSEQ multiplex PCR; the TCRdb copy retains only in-frame clones and omits some. V and J calls and clone size are copied from that table; D and trimming were computed from the DNA. Counted here are approximately 200,000 clones, approximately 88% occurring once; the ten biggest clones make up 3.7%. Enrolled through a virtual design, the participants were between 18 and 89 years of age and came from around 25 US areas. Participant reports of clinical history set cohort assignment. This receptor was obtained from a woman in her 30s who had been exposed to COVID-19. Sequenced input: PBMCs or T cells enriched from blood (not recorded which).

CDR3 sequence: CAWSTNPYDRAKVDYGYTF. The CDR3 DNA reads TGTGCCTGGAGTACAAACCCTTATGACAGGGCAAAAGTGGACTACGGCTACACCTTC. The chain employs TRBV30 and TRBJ1-2, with 7 bases fitting TRBD1. The germline CDR1 and CDR2 sequences are GTSNPN and SVGIG (reference sequence). This CDR3 contains 19 residues.